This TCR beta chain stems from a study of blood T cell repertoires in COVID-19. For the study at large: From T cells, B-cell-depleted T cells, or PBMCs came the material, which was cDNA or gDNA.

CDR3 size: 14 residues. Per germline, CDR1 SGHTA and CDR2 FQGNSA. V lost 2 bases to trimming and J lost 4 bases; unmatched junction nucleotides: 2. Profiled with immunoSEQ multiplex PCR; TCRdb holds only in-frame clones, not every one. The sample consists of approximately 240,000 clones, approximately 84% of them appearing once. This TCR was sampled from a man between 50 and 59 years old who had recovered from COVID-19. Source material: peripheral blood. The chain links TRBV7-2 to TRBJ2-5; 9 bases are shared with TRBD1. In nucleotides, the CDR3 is TGTGCCAGCAGCTTACAACAGGGGGCAGAGACCCAGTACTTC. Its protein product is CASSLQQGAETQYF.